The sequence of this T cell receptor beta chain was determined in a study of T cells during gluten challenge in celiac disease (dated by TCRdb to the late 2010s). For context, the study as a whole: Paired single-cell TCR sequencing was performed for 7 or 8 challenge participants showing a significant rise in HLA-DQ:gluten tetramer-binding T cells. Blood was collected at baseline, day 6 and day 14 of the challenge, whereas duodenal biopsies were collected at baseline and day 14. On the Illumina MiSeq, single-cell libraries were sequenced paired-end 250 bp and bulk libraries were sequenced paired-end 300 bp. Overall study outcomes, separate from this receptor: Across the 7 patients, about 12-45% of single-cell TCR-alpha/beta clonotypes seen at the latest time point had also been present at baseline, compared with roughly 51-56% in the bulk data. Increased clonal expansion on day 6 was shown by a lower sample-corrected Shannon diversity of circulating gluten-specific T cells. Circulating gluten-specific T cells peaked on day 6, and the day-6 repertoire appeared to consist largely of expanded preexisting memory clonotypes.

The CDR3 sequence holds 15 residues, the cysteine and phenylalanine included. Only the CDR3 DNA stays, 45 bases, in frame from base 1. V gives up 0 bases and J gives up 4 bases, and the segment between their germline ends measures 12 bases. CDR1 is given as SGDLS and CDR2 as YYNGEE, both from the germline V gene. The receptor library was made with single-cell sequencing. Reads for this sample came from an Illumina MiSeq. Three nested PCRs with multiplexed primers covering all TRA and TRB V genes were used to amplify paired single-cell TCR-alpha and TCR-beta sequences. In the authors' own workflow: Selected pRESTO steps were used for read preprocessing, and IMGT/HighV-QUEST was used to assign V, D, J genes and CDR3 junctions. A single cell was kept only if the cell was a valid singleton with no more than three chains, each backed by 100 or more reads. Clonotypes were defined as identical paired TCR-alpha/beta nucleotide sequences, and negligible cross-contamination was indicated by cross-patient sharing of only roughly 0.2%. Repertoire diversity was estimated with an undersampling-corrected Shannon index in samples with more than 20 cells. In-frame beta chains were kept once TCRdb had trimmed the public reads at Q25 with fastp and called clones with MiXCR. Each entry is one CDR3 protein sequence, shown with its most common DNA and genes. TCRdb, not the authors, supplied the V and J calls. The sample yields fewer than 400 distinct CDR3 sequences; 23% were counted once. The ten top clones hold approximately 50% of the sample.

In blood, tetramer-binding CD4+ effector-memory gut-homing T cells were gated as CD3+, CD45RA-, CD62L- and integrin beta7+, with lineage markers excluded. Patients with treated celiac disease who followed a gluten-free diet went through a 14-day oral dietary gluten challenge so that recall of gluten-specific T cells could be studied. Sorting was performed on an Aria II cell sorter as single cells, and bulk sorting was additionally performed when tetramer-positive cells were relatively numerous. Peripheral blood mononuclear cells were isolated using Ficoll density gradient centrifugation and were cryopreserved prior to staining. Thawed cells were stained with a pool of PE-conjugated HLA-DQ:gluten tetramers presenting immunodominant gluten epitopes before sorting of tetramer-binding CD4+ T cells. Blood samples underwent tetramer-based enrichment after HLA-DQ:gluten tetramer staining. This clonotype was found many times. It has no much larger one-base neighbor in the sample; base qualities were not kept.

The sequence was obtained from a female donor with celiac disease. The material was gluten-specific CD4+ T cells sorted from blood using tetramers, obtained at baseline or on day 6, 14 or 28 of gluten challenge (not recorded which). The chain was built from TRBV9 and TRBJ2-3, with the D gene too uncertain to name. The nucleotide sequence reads TGTGCCAGCAGCGTAGCCTCCCGCAGGTCAGATACGCAGTATTTT. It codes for CASSVASRRSDTQYF.